Listed below are T cell receptor beta chains from one sample, sequenced in a study of shared clonotypes between healthy human individuals. Assay: immunoSEQ multiplex PCR; the TCRdb copy retains only in-frame clones and omits some. The table includes around 1.9 million clones, about 92% detected once. The sequenced sample consisted of naive CD8+ T cells from PBMCs. These receptors all stem from a man younger than 35 in good health. Some clones in this sample may be carry-over from other donors' samples. Both conserved end residues are part of each CDR3. A D gene is named only where the DNA matches it firmly. Clone size is shown for a subset of rows, as once, few, many or a class of expanded clone.

j_call: TRBJ2-1; v_call: TRBV27; clone_size: .; d_call: .; cdr3_aa: CASSFAKRNEQFF; cdr3_nt: TGTGCCAGCAGTTTTGCTAAGAGAAATGAGCAGTTCTTC
j_call: TRBJ1-2; v_call: TRBV4-1; clone_size: .; d_call: TRBD1; cdr3_aa: CASSQRTGPDYTF; cdr3_nt: TGCGCCAGCAGCCAGCGGACAGGGCCTGACTACACCTTC
j_call: TRBJ2-1; v_call: TRBV30; clone_size: .; d_call: .; cdr3_aa: CAWRGGPPGQFF; cdr3_nt: TGTGCCTGGAGGGGGGGCCCTCCCGGGCAGTTCTTC
j_call: TRBJ2-4; v_call: TRBV7-9; clone_size: once; d_call: .; cdr3_aa: CASSLGGWNIQYF; cdr3_nt: TGTGCCAGCAGCCTAGGAGGGTGGAACATTCAGTACTTC
j_call: TRBJ1-5; v_call: TRBV7-8; clone_size: .; d_call: .; cdr3_aa: CASSLAGSNQPQHF; cdr3_nt: TGTGCCAGCAGCTTAGCAGGTAGCAATCAGCCCCAGCATTTT
j_call: TRBJ1-1; v_call: TRBV6-4; clone_size: .; d_call: .; cdr3_aa: CASSPKSVQGVGTEAFF; cdr3_nt: TGTGCCAGCAGTCCCAAGAGCGTACAGGGTGTTGGGACTGAAGCTTTCTTT
j_call: TRBJ2-7; v_call: TRBV18; clone_size: .; d_call: TRBD1; cdr3_aa: CASSPGQGALYEQYF; cdr3_nt: TGTGCCAGCTCACCCGGACAGGGGGCCCTCTACGAGCAGTACTTC
j_call: TRBJ2-2; v_call: TRBV29-1; clone_size: .; d_call: .; cdr3_aa: CSARTDANTGELFF; cdr3_nt: TGCAGCGCACGGACGGACGCGAACACCGGGGAGCTGTTTTTT
j_call: TRBJ2-3; v_call: TRBV10-2; clone_size: .; d_call: .; cdr3_aa: CASSPVGASTDTQYF; cdr3_nt: TGCGCCAGCAGCCCCGTGGGCGCTAGCACAGATACGCAGTATTTT
j_call: TRBJ2-1; v_call: TRBV15; clone_size: .; d_call: .; cdr3_aa: CATSASNGPSYNEQFF; cdr3_nt: TGTGCCACCAGCGCGAGTAACGGGCCGTCTTACAATGAGCAGTTCTTC
j_call: TRBJ2-6; v_call: TRBV2; clone_size: .; d_call: TRBD1; cdr3_aa: CASRVGQAGANVLTF; cdr3_nt: TGTGCCAGCAGGGTCGGACAGGCGGGGGCCAACGTCCTGACTTTC
j_call: TRBJ2-7; v_call: TRBV4-1; clone_size: .; d_call: .; cdr3_aa: CASSQERLLTYEQYF; cdr3_nt: TGCGCCAGCAGCCAAGAGCGCCTTCTCACCTACGAGCAGTACTTC
j_call: TRBJ2-5; v_call: TRBV10-1; clone_size: .; d_call: .; cdr3_aa: CASSDRLGSQETQYF; cdr3_nt: TGCGCCAGCAGTGATCGTTTGGGGTCACAAGAGACCCAGTACTTC
j_call: TRBJ2-1; v_call: TRBV4-1; clone_size: .; d_call: TRBD2; cdr3_aa: CASSHTLAGGEQFF; cdr3_nt: TGCGCCAGCAGCCACACACTAGCGGGAGGAGAGCAGTTCTTC
j_call: TRBJ2-7; v_call: TRBV27; clone_size: .; d_call: .; cdr3_aa: CASRPRTVMDYEQYF; cdr3_nt: TGTGCCAGCAGACCCCGGACAGTTATGGACTACGAGCAGTACTTC
j_call: TRBJ1-1; v_call: TRBV6-1; clone_size: .; d_call: .; cdr3_aa: CASTPISEAFF; cdr3_nt: TGTGCCAGCACTCCTATCTCTGAAGCTTTCTTT
j_call: TRBJ2-1; v_call: TRBV7-7; clone_size: .; d_call: TRBD2; cdr3_aa: CASSSRLAGEFNEQFF; cdr3_nt: TGTGCCAGCAGCTCCCGACTAGCGGGAGAGTTCAATGAGCAGTTCTTC
j_call: TRBJ1-2; v_call: TRBV6-5; clone_size: .; d_call: .; cdr3_aa: CASSYWQPNYGYTF; cdr3_nt: TGTGCCAGCAGTTACTGGCAGCCTAACTATGGCTACACCTTC
j_call: TRBJ2-7; v_call: TRBV19; clone_size: .; d_call: .; cdr3_aa: CASSMAASDRSGYEQYF; cdr3_nt: TGTGCCAGTAGTATGGCTGCTAGCGACAGATCCGGCTACGAGCAGTACTTC
j_call: TRBJ2-7; v_call: TRBV9; clone_size: .; d_call: .; cdr3_aa: CASSPASYHYEQYF; cdr3_nt: TGTGCCAGCAGCCCGGCGTCTTACCACTACGAGCAGTACTTC
j_call: TRBJ2-3; v_call: TRBV6-6; clone_size: .; d_call: .; cdr3_aa: CASREGIGTDTQYF; cdr3_nt: TGTGCCAGCAGAGAGGGTATTGGCACAGATACGCAGTATTTT
j_call: TRBJ1-1; v_call: TRBV28; clone_size: few; d_call: .; cdr3_aa: CASSLGPGDTEAFF; cdr3_nt: TGTGCCAGCAGTTTGGGCCCGGGGGACACTGAAGCTTTCTTT
j_call: TRBJ2-7; v_call: TRBV5-1; clone_size: .; d_call: .; cdr3_aa: CASSLGRSEQYF; cdr3_nt: TGCGCCAGCAGCTTGGGAAGGTCCGAGCAGTACTTC
j_call: TRBJ1-1; v_call: TRBV7-7; clone_size: .; d_call: .; cdr3_aa: CASSKSVYTEAFF; cdr3_nt: TGTGCCAGCAGCAAATCTGTTTATACTGAAGCTTTCTTT
j_call: TRBJ2-2; v_call: TRBV7-9; clone_size: .; d_call: .; cdr3_aa: CASSSGTRWANTGELFF; cdr3_nt: TGTGCCAGCAGCTCCGGGACCCGCTGGGCGAACACCGGGGAGCTGTTTTTT
j_call: TRBJ2-2; v_call: TRBV7-9; clone_size: .; d_call: TRBD1; cdr3_aa: CASSFVRGHFDTGELFF; cdr3_nt: TGTGCCAGCAGCTTTGTCAGGGGGCACTTCGACACCGGGGAGCTGTTTTTT